This T cell receptor beta chain was documented in a study of T cells after yellow fever vaccination. This CDR3 comprises 13 residues. Germline V lookup: CDR1 SGHKS, CDR2 YYEKEE (reference sequence). Trimming cost V 4 bases and J 6 bases; bases outside gene matches: 7. This clonotype was seen a few times. Via MiXCR, TCRdb re-called the 5' RACE reads, giving one row per CDR3 protein. The sample holds about 320,000 distinct CDR3 sequences; around 4.4% are singletons and the top ten take less than 20%. This material consisted of PBMCs, taken 15 days after the yellow fever booster vaccination. V usage is TRBV5-5 and J usage is TRBJ2-7; TRBD1 matches 7 bases. The source of this sequence is a man between 18 and 29 years old who received the YFV17D yellow fever vaccine. CDR3: CASSPLTGPEQYV. The CDR3 DNA reads TGTGCCAGCAGCCCCCTGACAGGGCCCGAGCAGTACGTC.